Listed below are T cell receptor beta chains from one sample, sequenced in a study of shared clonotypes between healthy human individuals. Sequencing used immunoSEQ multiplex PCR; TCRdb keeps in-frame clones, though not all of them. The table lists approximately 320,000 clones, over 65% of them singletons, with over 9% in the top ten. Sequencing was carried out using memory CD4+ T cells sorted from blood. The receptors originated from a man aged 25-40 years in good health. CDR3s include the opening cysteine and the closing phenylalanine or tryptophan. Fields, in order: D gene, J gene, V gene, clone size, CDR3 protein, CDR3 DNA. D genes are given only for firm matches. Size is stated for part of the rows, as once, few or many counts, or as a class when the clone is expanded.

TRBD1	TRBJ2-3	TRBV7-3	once	CASSTRTGAGTDTQYF	TGTGCCAGCAGCACCAGGACAGGGGCAGGCACAGATACGCAGTATTTT
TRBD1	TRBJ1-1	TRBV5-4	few	CASSHDRVGEAFF	TGTGCCAGCAGCCATGACAGGGTAGGTGAAGCTTTCTTT
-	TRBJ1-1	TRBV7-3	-	CASSSLPSGLMNTEAFF	TGTGCCAGCAGCTCCCTCCCGTCGGGACTGATGAACACTGAAGCTTTCTTT
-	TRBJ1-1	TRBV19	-	CASSARVMNTEAFF	TGTGCCAGTAGTGCGAGGGTAATGAACACTGAAGCTTTCTTT
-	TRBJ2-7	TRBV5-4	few	CASAIGGSSYEQYF	TGTGCCAGCGCCATTGGAGGGAGCTCCTACGAGCAGTACTTC
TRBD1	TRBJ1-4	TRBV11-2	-	CASKRTGPLEKLFF	TGTGCCAGCAAACGGACAGGGCCATTAGAAAAACTGTTTTTT
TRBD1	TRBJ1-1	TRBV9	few	CASSVGAGGMNTEAFF	TGTGCCAGCAGCGTAGGGGCAGGGGGTATGAACACTGAAGCTTTCTTT
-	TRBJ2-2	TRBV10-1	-	CASSEDRRTGELFF	TGCGCCAGCAGTGAAGATCGGCGCACCGGGGAGCTGTTTTTT
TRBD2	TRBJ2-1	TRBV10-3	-	CAISNSAGTSGKDEQFF	TGTGCCATCAGTAACTCCGCCGGGACTAGCGGGAAAGATGAGCAGTTCTTC
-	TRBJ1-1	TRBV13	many	CASSLRGAEAFF	TGTGCCAGCAGCTTAAGGGGGGCTGAAGCTTTCTTT
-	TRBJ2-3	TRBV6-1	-	CASSSQGYTQYF	TGTGCCAGCAGTAGTCAGGGATATACGCAGTATTTT